The rows below give T cell receptor beta chains drawn from one sample of a study of cytomegalovirus exposure and HLA in healthy donors. TCRdb keeps only in-frame clones here, not all; method: immunoSEQ multiplex PCR. The sample gives around 50,000 clones, approximately 83% of which show up once; approximately 1.5% is in the top ten. Sequenced: PBMCs. The receptors were sampled from a man between 40 and 49 years old in good health and CMV-seronegative. Each CDR3 is given with its conserved first and last residue. The order of the fields is clone size, J gene, V gene, D gene, CDR3 protein, CDR3 DNA. A D gene is named only where the DNA matches it firmly. Only some rows state a clone size, as once, few, many or a class for expanded clones.

abundance: -; j_gene: TRBJ2-7; v_gene: TRBV4-3; d_gene: -; CDR3aa: CASSQEIRTDLYEQYF; CDR3nt: TGCGCCAGCAGCCAAGAAATAAGGACAGACCTATACGAGCAGTACTTC
abundance: -; j_gene: TRBJ2-2; v_gene: TRBV6-1; d_gene: -; CDR3aa: CASSELSNTGELFF; CDR3nt: TGTGCCAGCAGTGAACTATCGAACACCGGGGAGCTGTTTTTT
abundance: -; j_gene: TRBJ1-2; v_gene: TRBV6-1; d_gene: TRBD1; CDR3aa: CASSPRQGFSYGYTF; CDR3nt: TGTGCCAGCAGTCCCCGACAGGGATTCAGCTATGGCTACACCTTC
abundance: few; j_gene: TRBJ1-2; v_gene: TRBV2; d_gene: -; CDR3aa: CASTGDHYGYTF; CDR3nt: TGTGCCAGCACAGGGGATCACTATGGCTACACCTTC
abundance: -; j_gene: TRBJ1-4; v_gene: TRBV27; d_gene: -; CDR3aa: CASSLRGFADEKLFF; CDR3nt: TGTGCCAGCAGTTTGCGCGGGTTTGCGGATGAAAAACTGTTTTTT
abundance: -; j_gene: TRBJ2-3; v_gene: TRBV11-3; d_gene: -; CDR3aa: CASSLGGGTDTQYF; CDR3nt: TGTGCCAGCAGCTTAGGCGGGGGCACAGATACGCAGTATTTT
abundance: once; j_gene: TRBJ2-1; v_gene: TRBV29-1; d_gene: -; CDR3aa: CSVNSNRNEQFF; CDR3nt: TGCAGCGTGAACAGTAACCGCAATGAGCAGTTCTTC
abundance: -; j_gene: TRBJ1-1; v_gene: TRBV6-5; d_gene: -; CDR3aa: CASRWGDLNTEAFF; CDR3nt: TGTGCCAGCAGATGGGGGGACTTGAACACTGAAGCTTTCTTT
abundance: -; j_gene: TRBJ1-2; v_gene: TRBV4-3; d_gene: -; CDR3aa: CASSQDYPGSHGYTF; CDR3nt: TGCGCCAGCAGCCAAGATTATCCGGGGTCTCATGGCTACACCTTC
abundance: -; j_gene: TRBJ2-2; v_gene: TRBV10-2; d_gene: TRBD2; CDR3aa: CASSESGLAGGPGGELFF; CDR3nt: TGCGCCAGCAGTGAGTCGGGACTAGCGGGGGGCCCCGGCGGGGAGCTGTTTTTT
abundance: -; j_gene: TRBJ1-5; v_gene: TRBV7-8; d_gene: -; CDR3aa: CASSLGGGLHQPQHF; CDR3nt: TGTGCCAGCAGCTTAGGTGGCGGACTCCATCAGCCCCAGCATTTT
abundance: -; j_gene: TRBJ2-2; v_gene: TRBV2; d_gene: -; CDR3aa: CASSEYGSTGELFF; CDR3nt: TGTGCCAGCAGTGAATATGGTAGCACCGGGGAGCTGTTTTTT
abundance: once; j_gene: TRBJ2-7; v_gene: TRBV4-1; d_gene: -; CDR3aa: CASSSGTGSYEQYF; CDR3nt: TGCGCCAGCAGCTCCGGGACTGGCTCCTACGAGCAGTACTTC
abundance: -; j_gene: TRBJ1-1; v_gene: TRBV23-1; d_gene: -; CDR3aa: CASSPLSPTGQMNTEAFF; CDR3nt: TGCGCCAGCAGTCCTCTTTCCCCCACAGGACAGATGAACACTGAAGCTTTCTTT
abundance: once; j_gene: TRBJ1-2; v_gene: TRBV12-1; d_gene: -; CDR3aa: CASSGPGQGGDGYTF; CDR3nt: TGTGCCAGCAGCGGGCCGGGACAGGGCGGTGATGGCTACACCTTC
abundance: few; j_gene: TRBJ2-5; v_gene: TRBV2; d_gene: -; CDR3aa: CASSTGRGETQYF; CDR3nt: TGTGCCAGTTCTACAGGGAGAGGAGAGACCCAGTACTTC
abundance: once; j_gene: TRBJ2-3; v_gene: TRBV5-1; d_gene: TRBD2; CDR3aa: CASSLAGGIPRTDTQYF; CDR3nt: TGCGCCAGCAGCTTGGCCGGGGGGATCCCTCGCACAGATACGCAGTATTTT
abundance: -; j_gene: TRBJ2-2; v_gene: TRBV6-1; d_gene: -; CDR3aa: CASSVLASSTGELFF; CDR3nt: TGTGCCAGCTCTGTTCTAGCGTCGTCCACCGGGGAGCTGTTTTTT
abundance: -; j_gene: TRBJ2-7; v_gene: TRBV7-9; d_gene: -; CDR3aa: CASSPRGSYEQYF; CDR3nt: TGTGCCAGCAGCCCCCGGGGCTCCTACGAGCAGTACTTC
abundance: -; j_gene: TRBJ2-2; v_gene: TRBV7-8; d_gene: TRBD2; CDR3aa: CASSPPRASGFSGELFF; CDR3nt: TGTGCCAGCAGCCCCCCAAGGGCTAGCGGTTTTTCCGGGGAGCTGTTTTTT
abundance: once; j_gene: TRBJ2-5; v_gene: TRBV12-5; d_gene: TRBD2; CDR3aa: CASGPASGGRETQYF; CDR3nt: TGTGCTAGTGGTCCCGCTAGCGGGGGGCGAGAGACCCAGTACTTC
abundance: -; j_gene: TRBJ2-3; v_gene: TRBV6-1; d_gene: -; CDR3aa: CASSDRNRVRGDTQYF; CDR3nt: TGTGCCAGCAGTGATAGGAACAGGGTGAGGGGGGATACGCAGTATTTT
abundance: few; j_gene: TRBJ1-1; v_gene: TRBV6-5; d_gene: TRBD1; CDR3aa: CASRTIQGAAEAFF; CDR3nt: TGTGCCAGCAGAACAATACAGGGGGCGGCCGAAGCTTTCTTT
abundance: -; j_gene: TRBJ1-2; v_gene: TRBV29-1; d_gene: TRBD1; CDR3aa: CSVWTGLEGYTF; CDR3nt: TGCAGCGTTTGGACAGGGTTGGAGGGCTACACCTTC
abundance: -; j_gene: TRBJ2-7; v_gene: TRBV5-4; d_gene: TRBD1; CDR3aa: CASSSGTELFYEQYF; CDR3nt: TGTGCCAGCAGCTCAGGGACAGAGCTTTTCTACGAGCAGTACTTC
abundance: -; j_gene: TRBJ2-7; v_gene: TRBV5-6; d_gene: -; CDR3aa: CASSLAPDGRHYEQYF; CDR3nt: TGTGCCAGCAGCTTGGCTCCCGATGGCAGACACTACGAGCAGTACTTC
abundance: once; j_gene: TRBJ1-4; v_gene: TRBV28; d_gene: -; CDR3aa: CASSPHLRSEKLFF; CDR3nt: TGTGCCAGCAGTCCACATCTCCGGAGTGAAAAACTGTTTTTT
abundance: -; j_gene: TRBJ2-7; v_gene: TRBV29-1; d_gene: TRBD2; CDR3aa: CSVGSGGSYEQYF; CDR3nt: TGCAGCGTTGGCAGCGGGGGGTCCTACGAGCAGTACTTC
abundance: -; j_gene: TRBJ1-1; v_gene: TRBV20-1; d_gene: -; CDR3aa: CSASWETEAFF; CDR3nt: TGCAGTGCTAGTTGGGAGACTGAAGCTTTCTTT
abundance: -; j_gene: TRBJ1-2; v_gene: TRBV15; d_gene: -; CDR3aa: CATSRDGAWNYGYTF; CDR3nt: TGTGCCACCAGCAGAGATGGGGCCTGGAACTATGGCTACACCTTC
abundance: few; j_gene: TRBJ2-7; v_gene: TRBV6-5; d_gene: TRBD1; CDR3aa: CASSQGESYEQYF; CDR3nt: TGTGCCAGCAGCCAGGGGGAATCCTACGAGCAGTACTTC
abundance: -; j_gene: TRBJ2-2; v_gene: TRBV7-9; d_gene: TRBD1; CDR3aa: CASIRAQGVPGELFF; CDR3nt: TGTGCCAGCATCCGCGCCCAGGGGGTTCCCGGGGAGCTGTTTTTT
abundance: few; j_gene: TRBJ2-6; v_gene: TRBV4-3; d_gene: TRBD2; CDR3aa: CASSQAWTSGGASGANVLTF; CDR3nt: TGCGCCAGCAGCCAAGCGTGGACTAGCGGGGGGGCCTCTGGGGCCAACGTCCTGACTTTC
abundance: -; j_gene: TRBJ2-1; v_gene: TRBV30; d_gene: TRBD2; CDR3aa: CAWSVSRGGFSYNEQFF; CDR3nt: TGTGCCTGGAGTGTTTCGCGGGGGGGATTCTCCTACAATGAGCAGTTCTTC
abundance: few; j_gene: TRBJ2-3; v_gene: TRBV7-9; d_gene: TRBD1; CDR3aa: CASSLGMGTGGTDTQYF; CDR3nt: TGTGCCAGCAGCTTAGGGATGGGGACAGGGGGCACAGATACGCAGTATTTT
abundance: -; j_gene: TRBJ1-5; v_gene: TRBV6-1; d_gene: TRBD1; CDR3aa: CASSGRGNQPQHF; CDR3nt: TGTGCCAGCAGTGGCAGGGGGAATCAGCCCCAGCATTTT
abundance: -; j_gene: TRBJ1-1; v_gene: TRBV30; d_gene: TRBD1; CDR3aa: CAWSIKQGAYTEAFF; CDR3nt: TGTGCCTGGAGTATAAAACAGGGGGCCTACACTGAAGCTTTCTTT
abundance: -; j_gene: TRBJ1-3; v_gene: TRBV28; d_gene: -; CDR3aa: CASSIPAAAGGLGNTIYF; CDR3nt: TGTGCCAGCAGTATACCGGCGGCTGCGGGGGGACTTGGAAACACCATATATTTT
abundance: -; j_gene: TRBJ1-1; v_gene: TRBV29-1; d_gene: -; CDR3aa: CSVGRDLNTEAFF; CDR3nt: TGCAGCGTTGGGCGGGACTTGAACACTGAAGCTTTCTTT
abundance: few; j_gene: TRBJ1-5; v_gene: TRBV5-4; d_gene: TRBD1; CDR3aa: CASSPGQGLGQPQHF; CDR3nt: TGTGCCAGCAGCCCGGGACAGGGATTGGGTCAGCCCCAGCATTTT
abundance: once; j_gene: TRBJ1-1; v_gene: TRBV27; d_gene: -; CDR3aa: CASSTYTEAFF; CDR3nt: TGTGCCAGCAGTACATACACTGAAGCTTTCTTT
abundance: -; j_gene: TRBJ2-7; v_gene: TRBV5-1; d_gene: TRBD1; CDR3aa: CASSSGTGGAEQYF; CDR3nt: TGCGCCAGCAGCTCTGGGACAGGGGGAGCCGAGCAGTACTTC
abundance: -; j_gene: TRBJ1-4; v_gene: TRBV4-3; d_gene: -; CDR3aa: CASSQDGLERYEKLFF; CDR3nt: TGCGCCAGCAGCCAAGATGGGCTGGAACGTTATGAAAAACTGTTTTTT
abundance: -; j_gene: TRBJ1-1; v_gene: TRBV19; d_gene: -; CDR3aa: CASSIAGRVGSDTEAFF; CDR3nt: TGTGCCAGTAGTATCGCAGGGCGCGTCGGTTCCGACACTGAAGCTTTCTTT
abundance: -; j_gene: TRBJ1-2; v_gene: TRBV6-1; d_gene: -; CDR3aa: CASSEGWQRVYGYTF; CDR3nt: TGTGCCAGCAGTGAAGGATGGCAGCGAGTCTATGGCTACACCTTC
abundance: -; j_gene: TRBJ2-2; v_gene: TRBV6-6; d_gene: TRBD2; CDR3aa: CASSDPGLADTGELFF; CDR3nt: TGTGCCAGCAGCGACCCGGGACTAGCTGACACCGGGGAGCTGTTTTTT
abundance: -; j_gene: TRBJ2-3; v_gene: TRBV5-8; d_gene: TRBD2; CDR3aa: CASSSGRLAGSTDTQYF; CDR3nt: TGTGCCAGCAGCTCCGGCCGACTAGCGGGGAGCACAGATACGCAGTATTTT
abundance: -; j_gene: TRBJ1-2; v_gene: TRBV2; d_gene: -; CDR3aa: CASSEGYIGYTF; CDR3nt: TGTGCCAGCAGTGAGGGCTACATCGGCTACACCTTC
abundance: -; j_gene: TRBJ2-5; v_gene: TRBV5-8; d_gene: -; CDR3aa: CASSLGGHQETQYF; CDR3nt: TGTGCCAGCAGCCTGGGGGGGCATCAAGAGACCCAGTACTTC
abundance: -; j_gene: TRBJ1-6; v_gene: TRBV30; d_gene: -; CDR3aa: CAWSSSYNSPLHF; CDR3nt: TGTGCCTGGAGTTCGTCCTATAATTCACCCCTCCACTTT
abundance: -; j_gene: TRBJ2-7; v_gene: TRBV27; d_gene: TRBD1; CDR3aa: CASSLRQGIYEQYF; CDR3nt: TGTGCCAGCAGTTTGCGACAGGGGATCTACGAGCAGTACTTC
abundance: -; j_gene: TRBJ1-1; v_gene: TRBV11-2; d_gene: -; CDR3aa: CASTPNTEAFF; CDR3nt: TGTGCCAGCACCCCAAACACTGAAGCTTTCTTT
abundance: -; j_gene: TRBJ1-2; v_gene: TRBV28; d_gene: TRBD1; CDR3aa: CASRAGGDYGYTF; CDR3nt: TGTGCCAGCAGAGCAGGGGGAGACTATGGCTACACCTTC
abundance: -; j_gene: TRBJ1-5; v_gene: TRBV30; d_gene: TRBD1; CDR3aa: CACNRGQGVRQPQHF; CDR3nt: TGTGCCTGTAACAGGGGACAGGGGGTCAGGCAGCCCCAGCATTTT
abundance: -; j_gene: TRBJ1-2; v_gene: TRBV6-5; d_gene: TRBD1; CDR3aa: CASSRTGLSYGYTF; CDR3nt: TGTGCCAGCAGTCGGACAGGGCTTAGCTATGGCTACACCTTC